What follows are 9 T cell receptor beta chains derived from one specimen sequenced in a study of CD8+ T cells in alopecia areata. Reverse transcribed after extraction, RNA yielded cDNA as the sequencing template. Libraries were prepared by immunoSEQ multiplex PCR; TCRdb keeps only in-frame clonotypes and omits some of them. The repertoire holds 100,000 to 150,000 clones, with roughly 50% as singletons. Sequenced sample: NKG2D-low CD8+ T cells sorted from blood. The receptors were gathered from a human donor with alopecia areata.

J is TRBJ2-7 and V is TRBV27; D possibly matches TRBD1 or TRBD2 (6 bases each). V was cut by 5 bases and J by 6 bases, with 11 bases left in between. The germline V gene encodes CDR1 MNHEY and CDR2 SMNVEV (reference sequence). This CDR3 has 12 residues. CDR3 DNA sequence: TGTGCCAGCAGTCCGGGGGCTCGCGAGCAGTACTTC. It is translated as CASSPGAREQYF.

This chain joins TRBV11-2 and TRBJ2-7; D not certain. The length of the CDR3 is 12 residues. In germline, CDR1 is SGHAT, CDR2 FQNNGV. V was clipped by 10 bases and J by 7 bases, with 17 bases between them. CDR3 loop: CATSELAVEQYF. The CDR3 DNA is TGTGCCACATCGGAACTGGCTGTGGAGCAGTACTTC.

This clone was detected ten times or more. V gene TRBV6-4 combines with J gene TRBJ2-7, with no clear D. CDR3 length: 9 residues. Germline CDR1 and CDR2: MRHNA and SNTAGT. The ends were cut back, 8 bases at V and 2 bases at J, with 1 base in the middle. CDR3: CASPYEQYF. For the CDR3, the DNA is TGTGCCAGCCCCTACGAGCAGTACTTC.

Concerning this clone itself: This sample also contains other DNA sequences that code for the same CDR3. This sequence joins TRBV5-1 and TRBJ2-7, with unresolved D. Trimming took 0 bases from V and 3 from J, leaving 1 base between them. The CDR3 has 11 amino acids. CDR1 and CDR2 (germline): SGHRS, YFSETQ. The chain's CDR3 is CASSLGYEQYF. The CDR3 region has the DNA TGCGCCAGCAGCTTGGGCTACGAGCAGTACTTC.

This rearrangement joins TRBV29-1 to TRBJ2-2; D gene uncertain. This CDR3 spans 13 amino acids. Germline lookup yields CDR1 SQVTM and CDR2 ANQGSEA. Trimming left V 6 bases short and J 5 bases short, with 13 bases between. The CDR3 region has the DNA TGCAGCGTCACCGACACCCCGACCGGGGAGCTGTTTTTT. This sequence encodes CSVTDTPTGELFF.

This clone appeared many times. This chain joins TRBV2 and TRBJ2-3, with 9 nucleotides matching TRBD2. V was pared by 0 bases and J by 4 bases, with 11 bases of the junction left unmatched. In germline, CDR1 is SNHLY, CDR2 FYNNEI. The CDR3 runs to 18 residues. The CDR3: CASSEAIIRGRAPDTQYF. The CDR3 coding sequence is TGTGCCAGCAGTGAAGCGATAATCCGCGGGAGGGCCCCAGATACGCAGTATTTT.

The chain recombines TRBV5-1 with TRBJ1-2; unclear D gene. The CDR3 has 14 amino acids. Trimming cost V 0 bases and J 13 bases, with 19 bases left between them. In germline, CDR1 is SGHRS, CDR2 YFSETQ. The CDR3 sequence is CASSLVDHSADSTF. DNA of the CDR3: TGCGCCAGCAGCTTGGTGGATCATTCAGCGGACTCCACCTTC.

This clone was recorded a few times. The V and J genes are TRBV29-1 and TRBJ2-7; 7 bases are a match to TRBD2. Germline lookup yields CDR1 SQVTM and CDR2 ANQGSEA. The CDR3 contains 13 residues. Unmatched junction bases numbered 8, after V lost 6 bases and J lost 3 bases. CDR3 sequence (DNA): TGCAGCGTCGGACCTGGGGACTACTACGAGCAGTACTTC. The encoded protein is CSVGPGDYYEQYF.

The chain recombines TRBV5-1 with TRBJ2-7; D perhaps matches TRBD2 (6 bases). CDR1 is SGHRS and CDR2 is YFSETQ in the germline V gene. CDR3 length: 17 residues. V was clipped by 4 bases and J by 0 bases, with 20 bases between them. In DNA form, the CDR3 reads TGCGCCAGCAGCGAGCCCTCTAGCGAACCGTACTCCTACGAGCAGTACTTC. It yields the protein CASSEPSSEPYSYEQYF.